The 15 T cell receptor beta chains presented below share a single source sample, sequenced in a study of T cell repertoires in cytomegalovirus infection. No antigens are known for them. In TCRdb, the reads were re-called with MiXCR into one record per CDR3 protein. The repertoire consists of approximately 990,000 distinct CDR3 sequences, with approximately 31% occurring once and the leading ten covering about 14%. The sequencing used cultured CD8+ T cells from PBMCs, collected from culture after CMV antigen stimulation. These receptors all stem from a human donor in good health (CMV status not recorded). Some clones in this sample may be carry-over from other donors' samples.

This clonotype has at least ten counts. V gene TRBV7-6 combines with J gene TRBJ2-7; unclear D gene. Trimming took off 3 bases at V and 3 bases at J, with 9 bases between the two ends. There are 13 residues in the CDR3. Germline CDR1 is SGHVS and CDR2 is FNYEAQ. The CDR3 loop reads CASSLNRNYEQYV. In DNA form, the CDR3 reads TGTGCCAGCAGCTTGAACAGAAACTACGAGCAGTACGTC.

V usage is TRBV3-1 and J usage is TRBJ2-1, with 13 bases that match TRBD2. The CDR3 is 17 amino acids. The V and J ends lost 0 bases and 9 bases, in that order; junction bases with no gene match: 8. Germline lookup yields CDR1 LGHDT and CDR2 YNNKEL (reference sequence). CDR3 region: CASSQDERGTSGAEQFF. Written as DNA, the CDR3 is TGTGCCAGCAGCCAAGATGAAAGGGGGACTAGCGGGGCTGAGCAGTTCTTC.

In its sample, this clonotype was seen a few times. The chain uses TRBV19 and TRBJ1-1, with D uncertain. The V gene lost 5 bases and the J gene lost 4 bases, with 20 bases spanning the gap. Germline V gene lookup returns CDR1 LNHDA and CDR2 SQIVND (reference sequence). The CDR3 length is 16 residues. In DNA form, the CDR3 reads TGTGCCAGTAGTCCCCTCCCATCCCGGAGTGCCACTGAAGCTTTCTTT. As protein: CASSPLPSRSATEAFF.

CDR3 bases: TGTGCCAGCCGACGATGGGAGGGAGGGATGAACACTGAAGCTTTCTTT. It yields the protein CASRRWEGGMNTEAFF. This chain connects TRBV11-2 to TRBJ1-1; no clear D. CDR3 length: 16 amino acids. V shed 8 bases and J shed 0 bases, with 19 bases lying between them. The germline CDR1 and CDR2 sequences are SGHAT and FQNNGV.

The table lists this clonotype with a few counts. CDR3 region: CASSPPDRLNTGELFF. The CDR3 bases are TGTGCCAGCAGTCCACCGGACAGACTGAACACCGGGGAGCTGTTTTTT. This chain joins TRBV6-2 or TRBV6-3 and TRBJ2-2, with D tentatively TRBD1 (6 bases). Germline lookup yields CDR1 MNHEY and CDR2 SVGEGT. CDR3 length equals 16 residues. The germline V and J ends were trimmed by 5 bases and 1 base, with 14 bases remaining between them.

This clonotype was seen only a few times. The chain is built from TRBV5-1 and TRBJ1-1, with a weak D call TRBD1 (6 bases). Germline V gene data show CDR1 as SGHRS and CDR2 as YFSETQ. This CDR3 is 15 amino acids long. The V and J ends lost 4 bases and 1 base respectively, with 14 bases between them. This CDR3 reads CASSPKQGTNTEAFF. For the CDR3, the DNA is TGCGCCAGCAGCCCGAAACAGGGTACGAACACTGAAGCTTTCTTT.

The chain has TRBV7-9 and TRBJ2-1, with 7 bases identical to TRBD1. Germline CDR1 and CDR2: SEHNR and FQNEAQ (reference sequence). Trimming at V came to 4 bases and at J to 15 bases, leaving 12 bases not matched to a gene. The CDR3 covers 13 residues. The CDR3 sequence: CASSSPLGGGGFF. In DNA form, the CDR3 reads TGTGCCAGCAGCTCCCCCCTAGGGGGCGGTGGGTTCTTC.

This clonotype was found a few times. V gene TRBV12-3 or TRBV12-4 combines with J gene TRBJ2-7, with D perhaps matching TRBD1 (6 bases). This CDR3 spans 13 amino acids. Trimming took off 6 bases at V and 0 bases at J, with 9 bases between the two ends. The DNA for the CDR3 is TGTGCCAGCAGAGGACAGAGCTCCTACGAGCAGTACTTC. It specifies CASRGQSSYEQYF.

The chain recombines TRBV2 with TRBJ2-1, with 13 positions matching TRBD2. The CDR3 totals 17 residues. V shed 3 bases and J 6 bases; nucleotides not matched to a gene: 8. Germline lookup yields CDR1 SNHLY and CDR2 FYNNEI. In DNA form, the CDR3 reads TGTGCCAGCAGTGAGGGGACTAGCGGGGCCGCGGGCAATGAGCAGTTCTTC. As protein: CASSEGTSGAAGNEQFF.

This clonotype was detected ten times or more. The chain employs TRBV7-8 and TRBJ1-1; D is perhaps TRBD1 (5 bases). The V gene's germline CDR1 is SGHVS and CDR2 FQNEAQ. The V end was cut by 2 bases, the J end by 1 base, with 11 bases between. The CDR3 totals 15 residues. CDR3 in amino acids: CASSLSRAKNTEAFF. In DNA, the CDR3 is TGTGCCAGCAGCTTATCCAGGGCTAAGAACACTGAAGCTTTCTTT.

Only a few counts were recorded for this clonotype. The V gene is TRBV19, the J gene TRBJ1-2; maybe TRBD1 (5 bases). The CDR3 is 16 amino acids. Trimming stripped 6 bases from V and 0 bases from J, with 17 bases between. Germline CDR1 and CDR2: LNHDA and SQIVND (reference sequence). DNA for the CDR3: TGTGCCAGTAGCCCAGGAGCTGGACAAACTAACTATGGCTACACCTTC. It translates to CASSPGAGQTNYGYTF.

CDR3 loop: CASSYSMARTNTGELFF. The CDR3 bases are TGTGCCAGCAGTTACTCGATGGCCAGAACGAACACCGGGGAGCTGTTTTTT. V and J are TRBV6-6 and TRBJ2-2; D is unclear. Trimming cost V 0 bases and J 0 bases, with 11 bases left between them. Germline V gene data show CDR1 as MNHNY and CDR2 as SVGAGI (reference sequence). There are 17 residues in the CDR3.

This clonotype occurred a few times. This chain joins TRBV4-1 and TRBJ2-7; TRBD1 matches at 8 bases. J gave up 2 bases and V 5 bases, and 5 bases lay outside the gene matches. This CDR3 is built from 14 residues. Germline V gene lookup returns CDR1 MGHRA and CDR2 YSYEKL. For the CDR3, the DNA is TGCGCCAGCAGCAAGGGGACAGGAGCCTACGAGCAGTACTTC. It yields the protein CASSKGTGAYEQYF.

The chain recombines TRBV7-3 with TRBJ1-6; 11 positions match TRBD1. V was pared by 5 bases and J by 6 bases, with 6 bases of the junction left unmatched. The CDR3 extends over 16 amino acids. Germline V CDR1 and CDR2: SGHTA, FQGTGA. CDR3 loop: CASSNRDRGANSPLHF. The CDR3 DNA reads TGTGCCAGCAGCAATCGGGACAGGGGGGCTAATTCACCCCTCCACTTT. Filled out from reference TRBV7-3 and TRBJ1-6, the complete variable domain reads GAGVSQTPSNKVTEKGKYVELRCDPISGHTALYWYRQSLGQGPEFLIYFQGTGAADDSGLPNDRFFAVRPEGSVSTLKIQRTERGDSAVYLCASSNRDRGANSPLHFGNGTRLTVT.

The chain couples TRBV7-9 to TRBJ2-7; D call uncertain. The CDR3 contains 16 residues. The V and J ends lost 4 bases and 4 bases respectively, with 20 bases between them. Germline loops: CDR1 SEHNR, CDR2 FQNEAQ (reference sequence). CDR3: CASSSLRLSDAYEQYV. CDR3 DNA: TGTGCCAGCAGCTCTCTACGGCTCTCCGACGCTTACGAGCAGTACGTC.